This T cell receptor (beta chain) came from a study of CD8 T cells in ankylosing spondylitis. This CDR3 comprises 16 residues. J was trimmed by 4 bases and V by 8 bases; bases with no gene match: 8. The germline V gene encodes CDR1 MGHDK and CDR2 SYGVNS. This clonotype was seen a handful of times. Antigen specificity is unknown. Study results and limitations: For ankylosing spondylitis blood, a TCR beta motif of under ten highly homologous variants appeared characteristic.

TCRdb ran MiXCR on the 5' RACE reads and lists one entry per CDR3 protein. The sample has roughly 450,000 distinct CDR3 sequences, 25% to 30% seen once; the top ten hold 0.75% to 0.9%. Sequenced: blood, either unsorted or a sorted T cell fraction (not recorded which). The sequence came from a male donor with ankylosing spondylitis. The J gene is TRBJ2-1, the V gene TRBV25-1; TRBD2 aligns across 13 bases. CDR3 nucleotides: TGTGCCAGCCGGACTAGCGGGAGCAACAGGTACAATGAGCAGTTCTTC. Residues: CASRTSGSNRYNEQFF.